This TCR beta chain came from a study of technical replicates of blood from several donors. Assay: immunoSEQ multiplex PCR; the TCRdb copy retains only in-frame clones and omits some. The data hold about 13,000 clones, with 70% to 80% observed a single time. In germline, CDR1 is LNHDA, CDR2 SQIVND (reference sequence). This CDR3 comprises 17 residues. V was pared by 4 bases and J by 7 bases, with 13 bases of the junction left unmatched. The rearrangement uses TRBV19 and TRBJ2-1, with TRBD2 matching 10 bases. Specimen: PBMCs. This TCR was sampled from a human donor in good health. The CDR3 bases are TGTGCCAGTAGTAGAGAACAGCGGGAGGGCCGGGGTAATGAGCAGTTCTTC. This sequence encodes CASSREQREGRGNEQFF.